Listed here are 5 T cell receptor beta chains from one sample, sequenced in a study of blood T cell repertoires in COVID-19. Repertoires were generated with immunoSEQ multiplex PCR, while TCRdb's copy carries only in-frame clones and drops some. This table has a few hundred thousand clones, roughly 88% appearing once. The source material was peripheral blood. The receptors were sampled from a woman aged 25 to 39 with COVID-19, enrolled during active disease.

The chain is built from TRBV6-2 or TRBV6-3 and TRBJ2-1; TRBD2 matches at 7 bases. V gave up 4 bases and J gave up 5 bases; unmatched junction bases: 11. The CDR3 consists of 16 residues. The V gene's germline CDR1 is MNHEY and CDR2 SVGEGT. The CDR3: CASSSSWRGTHNEQFF. The CDR3 DNA sequence: TGTGCCAGCAGTTCCAGCTGGCGGGGGACCCACAATGAGCAGTTCTTC.

V is TRBV19 and J is TRBJ2-2; tentative D call: TRBD1 (5 bases). The CDR3 is 16 amino acids. Trimming left V 5 bases short and J 0 bases short, with 13 bases between. Germline V gene lookup returns CDR1 LNHDA and CDR2 SQIVND (reference sequence). The CDR3, as DNA: TGTGCCAGTAGTTCCCACCCAGGGTCGAACACCGGGGAGCTGTTTTTT. This translates into CASSSHPGSNTGELFF.

V gene TRBV7-8 combines with J gene TRBJ1-1, with 11 bases identical to TRBD1. Germline V gives CDR1 SGHVS, CDR2 FQNEAQ. J was trimmed by 5 bases and V by 5 bases; bases with no gene match: 10. The CDR3 loop spans 16 amino acids. CDR3 DNA sequence: TGTGCCAGCAGCAAACCCGGGACAGGGGGTTTGACTGAAGCTTTCTTT. The encoded protein is CASSKPGTGGLTEAFF. The entire variable domain, with the rest obtained from reference TRBV7-8 and TRBJ1-1, is as follows: GAGVSQSPRYKVAKRGQDVALRCDPISGHVSLFWYQQALGQGPEFLTYFQNEAQLDKSGLPSDRFFAERPEGSVSTLKIQRTQQEDSAVYLCASSKPGTGGLTEAFFGQGTRLTVV.

This clone was seen just once. The J gene is TRBJ2-5, the V gene TRBV11-2, with TRBD2 as a possible D gene (5 bases). Per the germline V gene, CDR1 is SGHAT and CDR2 is FQNNGV. The V end lost 5 bases, the J end lost 7 bases, and 17 bases lay between the germline ends. The CDR3 contains 14 residues. Here the CDR3 reads CASSPDSAAGTQYF. CDR3 in DNA: TGTGCCAGCAGCCCCGACTCAGCGGCGGGGACCCAGTACTTC.

The chain links TRBV5-5 to TRBJ2-3, with 7 bases identical to TRBD1. Germline V gene data show CDR1 as SGHKS and CDR2 as YYEKEE (reference sequence). The CDR3 totals 13 residues. J lost 5 bases, V lost 7 bases, and 7 bases had no gene match. The CDR3 here is CASQTGPRDTQYF. For the CDR3, the DNA is TGTGCCAGCCAGACAGGGCCCCGAGATACGCAGTATTTT.